These T cell receptor beta chains were read from a single sample in a study of blood T cells in healthy people across ages. TCRdb redid the calling of the 5' RACE reads with MiXCR, one entry per CDR3 protein. This table has fewer than 1,000,000 distinct CDR3 sequences, about 45% appearing once. The sample consisted of blood. Every receptor here comes from a man older than 75 in good health. Both conserved end residues are part of each CDR3. Each record gives: CDR3 length, V gene, J gene, CDR3 protein.

14,TRBV10-3,TRBJ2-7,CAISESSTDYEQYF
16,TRBV5-1,TRBJ1-5,CVSSPEVLGGNQPQHF
11,TRBV20-1,TRBJ2-3,CSAALGDTQYF
14,TRBV19,.,CASSMSGGGYEQYF
15,TRBV7-2,TRBJ2-7,CASSSVAGENYEQYF
12,TRBV28,TRBJ2-7,CASTGDVYEQYF
13,TRBV9,TRBJ1-3,CASRGVSGNTIYF
16,TRBV18,TRBJ2-3,CASSSTGSGLTDTQYF
14,TRBV9,TRBJ2-1,CASSVVTTYNEQFF
13,TRBV12-3/TRBV12-4,TRBJ2-3,CASTPTWADTQYF
14,TRBV20-1,TRBJ2-7,CSASLWGSSYEQYF
15,TRBV6-1,TRBJ2-5,CASSEAVGLQETQYF
16,TRBV14,TRBJ2-5,CASSQPSGRIQETQYF
16,TRBV28,TRBJ2-1,CASSLLGTGFGNEQFF
15,TRBV6-2/TRBV6-3,TRBJ2-1,CASSYSNIRRTLKFF
14,TRBV6-5,.,CAGSPTAGPYEQYF
14,TRBV29-1,TRBJ2-7,CSVEGQVDGYEQYF
11,TRBV29-1,TRBJ1-1,CSVDHREFTFF
12,TRBV29-1,.,CSADVGYDEQYF
13,TRBV29-1,TRBJ1-2,CSVRQGANYGYTF
14,TRBV6-2/TRBV6-3,TRBJ2-7,CASSYQGQIYEQYF
15,TRBV20-1,TRBJ2-1,CSARKDASSYNEQFF
14,TRBV2,TRBJ2-1,CASRQLAGGYEQFF
14,TRBV7-2,TRBJ2-5,CASSRLGLQETQYF
13,TRBV30,TRBJ1-4,CAWTRQFNEKLFF
16,TRBV15,TRBJ1-5,CATSRGDRERNQPQHF
18,TRBV28,TRBJ2-3,CASSSTGTRAISTDTQYF
16,TRBV28,TRBJ1-6,CASSSTKDRANSPLHF
19,TRBV20-1,TRBJ2-5,CSARDSETSLIGGQETQYF
12,TRBV29-1,TRBJ1-5,CSVGQGNQPQHF
15,TRBV19,TRBJ2-5,CASSTIQGNQGTQYF
13,TRBV30,TRBJ2-6,CAGMDSGANVLTF
12,TRBV27,TRBJ2-2,CATTPATGELFF
15,TRBV3-1,TRBJ2-2,CASSQGRTNTGELFF
14,TRBV15,TRBJ2-5,CATSRDLTEETQYF
16,TRBV11-1,TRBJ2-5,CASSSGGREDRETQYF
16,TRBV7-2,TRBJ2-1,CASSLSAGGPHNEQFF
19,TRBV7-9,TRBJ1-4,CASSLGGTGGLRGNEKLFF
16,TRBV5-1,.,CASSLQVTGERETQYF
15,TRBV20-1,TRBJ2-1,CSAGPYGRAENEQFF
15,TRBV3-1,TRBJ2-1,CASSRTSGGAHEQFF
16,TRBV6-2/TRBV6-3,TRBJ2-1,CASSPTSGRVVYEQFF
16,TRBV2,TRBJ2-1,CASSEPKTGGYSEQFF
13,TRBV12-3/TRBV12-4,TRBJ2-1,CASGPRTTNEQFF
17,TRBV3-1,TRBJ2-1,CASRLWHCASGGAPRFF
15,TRBV7-2,TRBJ2-3,CASSLVDGGTDTQYF
17,TRBV10-3,TRBJ2-1,CAISESIGVAGEHEQFF
15,TRBV24-1,TRBJ2-1,CATRVTGGKNNEQFF
15,TRBV12-3/TRBV12-4,TRBJ2-3,CASSLSGVRADTQYF
14,TRBV7-2,TRBJ2-7,CASSLVRDSYEQYF
15,TRBV9,TRBJ2-4,CASSEGGAFQNIQYF
11,TRBV5-1,TRBJ2-5,CASTAGETQYF
17,TRBV27,TRBJ2-5,CASSLTTSRFGQETQYF
17,TRBV20-1,TRBJ2-1,CSATSGLAGSSYNEQFF
16,TRBV7-6,TRBJ2-3,CASSPNLAVNTDTQYF